The rows below give T cell receptor beta chains drawn from one sample of a study of control samples from healthy donors and cancer patients. The method was immunoSEQ multiplex PCR; TCRdb's version includes in-frame clones alone and lacks a portion of them. The sample shows 150,000 to 200,000 clones, about nine tenths of them seen only once. Material: blood. The receptors come from a woman in her 30s in good health. Each CDR3 is given with its conserved first and last residue. The order of the fields is J gene, clone size, V gene, D gene, CDR3 DNA, CDR3 protein. The D gene is left open where the match is weak. Size is omitted from some rows. Given values are once, few, many or a class for expanded clones.

j_gene: TRBJ1-5; abundance: once; v_gene: TRBV4-1; d_gene: TRBD1; CDR3nt: TGCGCCAGCAGCCAAGGGACAGGAAGCAATCAGCCCCAGCATTTT; CDR3aa: CASSQGTGSNQPQHF
j_gene: TRBJ1-6; abundance: -; v_gene: TRBV27; d_gene: -; CDR3nt: TGTGCCAGCAGTTCGACACAACGTTATAATTCACCCCTCCACTTT; CDR3aa: CASSSTQRYNSPLHF
j_gene: TRBJ1-5; abundance: -; v_gene: TRBV7-9; d_gene: TRBD1; CDR3nt: TGTGCCAGCAGCTTAGCCGGGACAGGGGCTCAGCCCCAGCATTTT; CDR3aa: CASSLAGTGAQPQHF
j_gene: TRBJ1-2; abundance: -; v_gene: TRBV2; d_gene: -; CDR3nt: TGTGCCAGCAGTGAAGCGTTGGGAGGCTATGGCTACACCTTC; CDR3aa: CASSEALGGYGYTF
j_gene: TRBJ2-3; abundance: -; v_gene: TRBV9; d_gene: -; CDR3nt: TGTGCCAGCAGCGAATTAGCGTATCCTAGCACAGATACGCAGTATTTT; CDR3aa: CASSELAYPSTDTQYF
j_gene: TRBJ2-6; abundance: -; v_gene: TRBV7-9; d_gene: -; CDR3nt: TGTGCCAGCAGCTTAGCGGGAGGATTTGGGGCCAACGTCCTGACTTTC; CDR3aa: CASSLAGGFGANVLTF
j_gene: TRBJ2-3; abundance: -; v_gene: TRBV2; d_gene: -; CDR3nt: TGTGCCAGCAGTGAACGGGGGACAATCTCCACAGATACGCAGTATTTT; CDR3aa: CASSERGTISTDTQYF
j_gene: TRBJ1-4; abundance: -; v_gene: TRBV2; d_gene: -; CDR3nt: TGTGCCAGCAGTTCCCGACAGGCAACTAATGAAAAACTGTTTTTT; CDR3aa: CASSSRQATNEKLFF
j_gene: TRBJ1-2; abundance: -; v_gene: TRBV3-1/TRBV3-2; d_gene: -; CDR3nt: TGTGCCAGCAGCCAAGGAGGTAACTATGGCTACACCTTC; CDR3aa: CASSQGGNYGYTF
j_gene: TRBJ1-3; abundance: few; v_gene: TRBV25-1; d_gene: TRBD1; CDR3nt: TGTGCCAGCAGTGAATCTGTTGGACAGGGCTCTGGAAACACCATATATTTT; CDR3aa: CASSESVGQGSGNTIYF
j_gene: TRBJ1-5; abundance: -; v_gene: TRBV9; d_gene: TRBD1; CDR3nt: TGTGCCAGCAGCCCGACAGGGAGGGAGCAGCCCCAGCATTTT; CDR3aa: CASSPTGREQPQHF
j_gene: TRBJ1-2; abundance: -; v_gene: TRBV3-1/TRBV3-2; d_gene: -; CDR3nt: TGTGCCAGCAGCCCAGCCAGGGGCTATGGCTACACCTTC; CDR3aa: CASSPARGYGYTF
j_gene: TRBJ2-2; abundance: -; v_gene: TRBV19; d_gene: -; CDR3nt: TGTGCCAGTAGTATCGGCAGCAAAATCGGGGAGCTGTTTTTT; CDR3aa: CASSIGSKIGELFF
j_gene: TRBJ2-4; abundance: -; v_gene: TRBV19; d_gene: TRBD1; CDR3nt: TGTGCCAGTAGTAGCACAGGGGTAGCCAAAAACATTCAGTACTTC; CDR3aa: CASSSTGVAKNIQYF
j_gene: TRBJ1-2; abundance: few; v_gene: TRBV14; d_gene: -; CDR3nt: TGTGCCAGCAGCCAATACAGGGACGGCTACACCTTC; CDR3aa: CASSQYRDGYTF
j_gene: TRBJ2-5; abundance: once; v_gene: TRBV18; d_gene: -; CDR3nt: TGTGCCAGCTCACCCAGGGGCACCCAAGAGACCCAGTACTTC; CDR3aa: CASSPRGTQETQYF
j_gene: TRBJ2-1; abundance: once; v_gene: TRBV6-2/TRBV6-3; d_gene: -; CDR3nt: TGTGCCAGCAGTGGCACTAGTCTCGGTGAGCAGTTCTTC; CDR3aa: CASSGTSLGEQFF
j_gene: TRBJ1-2; abundance: -; v_gene: TRBV7-9; d_gene: -; CDR3nt: TGTGCCAGCAGCTTCACGGCTAACTATGGCTACACCTTC; CDR3aa: CASSFTANYGYTF
j_gene: TRBJ1-2; abundance: once; v_gene: TRBV13; d_gene: TRBD1; CDR3nt: TGTGCCAGCAGCCCCACAGGGGATGGCTACACCTTC; CDR3aa: CASSPTGDGYTF
j_gene: TRBJ1-1; abundance: -; v_gene: TRBV6-1; d_gene: -; CDR3nt: TGTGCCAGCAGTGAAGCCTCCAGGGGAGCCACTGAAGCTTTCTTT; CDR3aa: CASSEASRGATEAFF
j_gene: TRBJ1-6; abundance: once; v_gene: TRBV19; d_gene: -; CDR3nt: TGTGCCAGTAGTGGGGGGGCCTATAATTCACCCCTCCACTTT; CDR3aa: CASSGGAYNSPLHF
j_gene: TRBJ1-2; abundance: once; v_gene: TRBV7-2; d_gene: -; CDR3nt: TGTGCCAGCAGCTACTCCGGGAGCCTCTATGGCTACACCTTC; CDR3aa: CASSYSGSLYGYTF
j_gene: TRBJ1-5; abundance: -; v_gene: TRBV7-2; d_gene: TRBD1; CDR3nt: TGTGCCAGCAGCTTAGTGCCAGGGGGACAGCCCCAGCATTTT; CDR3aa: CASSLVPGGQPQHF
j_gene: TRBJ2-7; abundance: once; v_gene: TRBV12-3/TRBV12-4; d_gene: -; CDR3nt: TGTGCCAGCAGTTTCGTAGGGACCTACGAGCAGTACTTC; CDR3aa: CASSFVGTYEQYF
j_gene: TRBJ2-7; abundance: -; v_gene: TRBV18; d_gene: -; CDR3nt: TGTGCCAGCTCACCATTACCAGCCTACGAGCAGTACTTC; CDR3aa: CASSPLPAYEQYF
j_gene: TRBJ1-1; abundance: -; v_gene: TRBV11-3; d_gene: -; CDR3nt: TGTGCCAGCAGCTTAGCAGGCGTGAACACTGAAGCTTTCTTT; CDR3aa: CASSLAGVNTEAFF
j_gene: TRBJ2-5; abundance: -; v_gene: TRBV9; d_gene: -; CDR3nt: TGTGCCAGCAGCGTAGTGGGGGGCCGAGAGACCCAGTACTTC; CDR3aa: CASSVVGGRETQYF
j_gene: TRBJ2-7; abundance: -; v_gene: TRBV6-1; d_gene: TRBD1; CDR3nt: TGTGCCAGCAGTGAAGTAGGACAGGGGGCGTACTACGAGCAGTACTTC; CDR3aa: CASSEVGQGAYYEQYF
j_gene: TRBJ1-1; abundance: -; v_gene: TRBV18; d_gene: TRBD1; CDR3nt: TGTGCCAGCACGCGGGACAGGAAGAACACTGAAGCTTTCTTT; CDR3aa: CASTRDRKNTEAFF
j_gene: TRBJ2-2; abundance: -; v_gene: TRBV28; d_gene: TRBD2; CDR3nt: TGTGCCAGCACCTCTGGCGGGAGTAACACCGGGGAGCTGTTTTTT; CDR3aa: CASTSGGSNTGELFF
j_gene: TRBJ1-1; abundance: -; v_gene: TRBV7-3; d_gene: -; CDR3nt: TGTGCCAGCAGCTTACGGGGAGGGGACACTGAAGCTTTCTTT; CDR3aa: CASSLRGGDTEAFF
j_gene: TRBJ2-7; abundance: -; v_gene: TRBV2; d_gene: -; CDR3nt: TGTGCCAGCAGTCAAGGGTACTCCTACGAGCAGTACTTC; CDR3aa: CASSQGYSYEQYF
j_gene: TRBJ2-7; abundance: -; v_gene: TRBV3-1/TRBV3-2; d_gene: TRBD2; CDR3nt: TGTGCCAGCAGCCGGATACTAGCGGGAGATGGCGAGCAGTACTTC; CDR3aa: CASSRILAGDGEQYF
j_gene: TRBJ1-2; abundance: -; v_gene: TRBV2; d_gene: -; CDR3nt: TGTGCCAGCAGTGAATTTCAGGGTCGGATGGGCTACACCTTC; CDR3aa: CASSEFQGRMGYTF
j_gene: TRBJ2-4; abundance: -; v_gene: TRBV6-4; d_gene: TRBD2; CDR3nt: TGTGCCAGCAGTGAGGCTAGCGGGGGCCAAAACATTCAGTACTTC; CDR3aa: CASSEASGGQNIQYF
j_gene: TRBJ2-7; abundance: -; v_gene: TRBV6-5; d_gene: TRBD2; CDR3nt: TGTGCCAGCAAACTAGCGGAAACCACCTACGAGCAGTACTTC; CDR3aa: CASKLAETTYEQYF
j_gene: TRBJ1-1; abundance: -; v_gene: TRBV6-6; d_gene: TRBD1; CDR3nt: TGTGCCAGCAGTTCCAACAGGGGGAACACTGAAGCTTTCTTT; CDR3aa: CASSSNRGNTEAFF
j_gene: TRBJ2-3; abundance: once; v_gene: TRBV9; d_gene: -; CDR3nt: TGTGCCAGCAGTCTTCTATGGGGGAGTGGCACAGATACGCAGTATTTT; CDR3aa: CASSLLWGSGTDTQYF
j_gene: TRBJ2-5; abundance: -; v_gene: TRBV7-3; d_gene: -; CDR3nt: TGTGCCAGCAGCTTAGAGCGTGGTCAGACCCAGTACTTC; CDR3aa: CASSLERGQTQYF
j_gene: TRBJ1-1; abundance: -; v_gene: TRBV18; d_gene: -; CDR3nt: TGTGCCAGCTCACCATTAGCAGAGAACACTGAAGCTTTCTTT; CDR3aa: CASSPLAENTEAFF
j_gene: TRBJ2-7; abundance: -; v_gene: TRBV6-2/TRBV6-3; d_gene: -; CDR3nt: TGTGCCAGCAGTTCTCTGACTAGTTACGAGCAGTACTTC; CDR3aa: CASSSLTSYEQYF
j_gene: TRBJ2-1; abundance: once; v_gene: TRBV7-9; d_gene: -; CDR3nt: TGTGCCAGCAGCTTACTAGCGTACGATGAGCAGTTCTTC; CDR3aa: CASSLLAYDEQFF
j_gene: TRBJ2-7; abundance: -; v_gene: TRBV4-3; d_gene: -; CDR3nt: TGCGCCAGCAGCCAAGATAGCCTCTCCTACGAGCAGTACTTC; CDR3aa: CASSQDSLSYEQYF
j_gene: TRBJ2-1; abundance: -; v_gene: TRBV4-1; d_gene: TRBD1; CDR3nt: TGCGCCAGCAGCCAAGGGACAGGGAACAATGAGCAGTTCTTC; CDR3aa: CASSQGTGNNEQFF
j_gene: TRBJ2-1; abundance: -; v_gene: TRBV7-2; d_gene: -; CDR3nt: TGTGCCAGCAGTTGGCTTGGTGAGCAGTTCTTC; CDR3aa: CASSWLGEQFF
j_gene: TRBJ2-1; abundance: -; v_gene: TRBV9; d_gene: TRBD1; CDR3nt: TGTGCCAGCAGCACCGACAGGGCCTACAATGAGCAGTTCTTC; CDR3aa: CASSTDRAYNEQFF
j_gene: TRBJ1-5; abundance: -; v_gene: TRBV27; d_gene: -; CDR3nt: TGTGCCAGCAGTTTATTTGGGGCGGGTCAGCCCCAGCATTTT; CDR3aa: CASSLFGAGQPQHF
j_gene: TRBJ2-5; abundance: -; v_gene: TRBV6-5; d_gene: TRBD1; CDR3nt: TGTGCCAGCAGTAGACAGGGGAAAGAGACCCAGTACTTC; CDR3aa: CASSRQGKETQYF
j_gene: TRBJ1-4; abundance: -; v_gene: TRBV7-2; d_gene: -; CDR3nt: TGTGCCAGCAGCTTAGGGGGGGTCGAAAAACTGTTTTTT; CDR3aa: CASSLGGVEKLFF
j_gene: TRBJ2-7; abundance: -; v_gene: TRBV7-8; d_gene: TRBD1; CDR3nt: TGTGCCAGCAGCTTAGGGGACAGCTCCTACGAGCAGTACTTC; CDR3aa: CASSLGDSSYEQYF
j_gene: TRBJ1-5; abundance: -; v_gene: TRBV7-8; d_gene: -; CDR3nt: TGTGCCAGCAGCCCCCGAAATCAGCCCCAGCATTTT; CDR3aa: CASSPRNQPQHF
j_gene: TRBJ1-2; abundance: -; v_gene: TRBV18; d_gene: -; CDR3nt: TGTGCCAGCTCACCAGACAAGAACTATGGCTACACCTTC; CDR3aa: CASSPDKNYGYTF
j_gene: TRBJ1-2; abundance: once; v_gene: TRBV6-5; d_gene: TRBD1; CDR3nt: TGTGCCAGCAGTTACGGGGGAACAGGGGCGAATGGCTACACCTTC; CDR3aa: CASSYGGTGANGYTF
j_gene: TRBJ2-7; abundance: -; v_gene: TRBV6-5; d_gene: TRBD1; CDR3nt: TGTGCCAGCAGCTTGAGACAGGGCGAGCAGTACTTC; CDR3aa: CASSLRQGEQYF
j_gene: TRBJ2-3; abundance: -; v_gene: TRBV15; d_gene: TRBD1; CDR3nt: TGTGCCACCAGCAGCCGGACAGGGAGCACAGATACGCAGTATTTT; CDR3aa: CATSSRTGSTDTQYF